This T cell receptor (beta chain) was observed in a study of CD8 T cells in ankylosing spondylitis. Quantitative barcoded 5'-RACE was used to prepare TCR beta libraries. TCRdb processed the 5' RACE reads anew with MiXCR; each CDR3 protein has one entry. This sample has around 150,000 distinct CDR3 sequences, with around two fifths found just once. Trimming cost V 1 base and J 6 bases; bases outside gene matches: 2. The length of the CDR3 is 13 residues. Per the germline V gene, CDR1 is GTSNPN and CDR2 is SVGIG (reference sequence). Study outcomes and limitations: Reported data indicate significant enrichment of disease-linked clones within matched ankylosing spondylitis synovial fluid. CD8+ cells made up the disease-linked clones, which were relatively rare in peripheral blood. A subset of motif variants has previously been described in the synovial fluid and blood of reactive arthritis.

On this clonotype itself: What it binds is unknown.

Material for sequencing was synovial fluid, either unsorted or a sorted T cell fraction (not recorded which). The V gene is TRBV30, the J gene TRBJ1-1; 10 bases agree with TRBD1. The sequence was obtained from a male donor with ankylosing spondylitis. The CDR3 loop reads CAWSGDRGPEAFF. The CDR3 nucleotides read TGTGCCTGGAGTGGGGACAGGGGCCCTGAAGCTTTCTTT.